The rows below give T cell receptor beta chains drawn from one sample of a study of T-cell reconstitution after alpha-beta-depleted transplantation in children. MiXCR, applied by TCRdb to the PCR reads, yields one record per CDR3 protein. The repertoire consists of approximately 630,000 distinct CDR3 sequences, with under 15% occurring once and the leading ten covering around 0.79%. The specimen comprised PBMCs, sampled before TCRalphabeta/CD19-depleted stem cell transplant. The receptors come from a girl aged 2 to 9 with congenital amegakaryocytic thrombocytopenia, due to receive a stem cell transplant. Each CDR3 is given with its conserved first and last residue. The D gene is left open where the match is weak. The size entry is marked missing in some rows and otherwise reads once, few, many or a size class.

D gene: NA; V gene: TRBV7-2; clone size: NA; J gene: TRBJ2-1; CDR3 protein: CASSPGPPVQQFF; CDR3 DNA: TGTGCCAGCAGCCCCGGACCCCCCGTGCAGCAGTTCTTC
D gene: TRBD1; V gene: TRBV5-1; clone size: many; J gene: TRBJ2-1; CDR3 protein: CASSLALQTGFHNEQFF; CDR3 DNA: TGCGCCAGCAGCTTGGCGCTACAGACAGGGTTTCACAATGAGCAGTTCTTC
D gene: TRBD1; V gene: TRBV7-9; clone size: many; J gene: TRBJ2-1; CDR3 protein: CASSSQGEEQFF; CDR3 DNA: TGTGCCAGCAGCTCGCAGGGGGAAGAGCAGTTCTTC
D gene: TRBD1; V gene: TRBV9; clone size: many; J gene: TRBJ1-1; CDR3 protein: CASSVLQGANTEAFF; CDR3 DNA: TGTGCCAGCAGCGTTTTACAGGGGGCTAACACTGAAGCTTTCTTT
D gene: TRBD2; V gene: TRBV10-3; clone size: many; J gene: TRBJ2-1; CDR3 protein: CAIGTSENNEQFF; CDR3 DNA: TGTGCCATTGGGACTAGCGAAAACAATGAGCAGTTCTTC
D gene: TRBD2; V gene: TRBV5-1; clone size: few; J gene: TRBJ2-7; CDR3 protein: CASSPRTSGLVIHEQYF; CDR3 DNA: TGCGCCAGCAGCCCCCGGACTAGCGGCCTGGTGATCCACGAGCAGTACTTC
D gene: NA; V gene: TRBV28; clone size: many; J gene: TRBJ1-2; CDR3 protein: CASSLSHSTGDYGYTF; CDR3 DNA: TGTGCCAGCAGTTTATCACACTCGACCGGGGACTATGGCTACACCTTC
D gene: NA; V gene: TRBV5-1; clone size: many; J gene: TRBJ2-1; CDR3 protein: CASSKSGPQSYNEQFF; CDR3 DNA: TGCGCCAGCAGCAAGTCAGGACCCCAATCCTACAATGAGCAGTTCTTC
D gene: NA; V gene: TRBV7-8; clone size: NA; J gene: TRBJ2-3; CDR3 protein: CASSRHRDTQYF; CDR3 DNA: TGTGCCAGCAGCCGACACCGAGATACGCAGTATTTT
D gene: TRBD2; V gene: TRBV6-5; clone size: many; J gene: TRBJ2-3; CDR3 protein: CASAGASGDSTDTQYF; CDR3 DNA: TGTGCCAGCGCCGGCGCTAGCGGGGACAGCACAGATACGCAGTATTTT
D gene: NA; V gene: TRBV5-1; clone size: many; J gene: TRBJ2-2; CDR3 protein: CASSLARLDNTGELFF; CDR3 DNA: TGCGCCAGCAGCTTGGCCCGGCTGGACAACACCGGGGAGCTGTTTTTT
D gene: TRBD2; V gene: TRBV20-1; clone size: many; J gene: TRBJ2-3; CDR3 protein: CSAGLAGGTDTQYF; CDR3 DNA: TGCAGTGCAGGACTAGCGGGAGGCACAGATACGCAGTATTTT
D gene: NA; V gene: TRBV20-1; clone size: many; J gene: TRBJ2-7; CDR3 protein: CSARDFNSYEQYF; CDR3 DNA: TGCAGTGCAAGGGACTTTAACTCCTACGAGCAGTACTTC
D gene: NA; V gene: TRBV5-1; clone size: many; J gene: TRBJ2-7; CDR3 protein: CASRLTGLGEQYF; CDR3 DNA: TGCGCCAGCAGACTGACCGGGTTAGGCGAGCAGTACTTC
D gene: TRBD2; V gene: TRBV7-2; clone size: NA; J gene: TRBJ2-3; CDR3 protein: CASSFDAGGLRDTQYF; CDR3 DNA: TGTGCCAGCAGCTTCGATGCGGGAGGCCTGAGGGATACGCAGTATTTT
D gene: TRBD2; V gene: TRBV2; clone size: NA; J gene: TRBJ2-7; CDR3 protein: CASTRPSGSLTYEQYF; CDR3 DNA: TGTGCCAGCACTCGGCCTAGCGGGAGCCTTACCTACGAGCAGTACTTC
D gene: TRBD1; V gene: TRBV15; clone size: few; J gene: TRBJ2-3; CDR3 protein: CATTKTGGTDTQYF; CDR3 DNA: TGTGCCACCACCAAGACAGGGGGCACAGATACGCAGTATTTT
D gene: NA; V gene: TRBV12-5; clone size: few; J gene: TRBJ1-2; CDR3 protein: CASGLFNYGYTF; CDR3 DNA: TGTGCTAGTGGTTTGTTCAACTATGGCTACACCTTC
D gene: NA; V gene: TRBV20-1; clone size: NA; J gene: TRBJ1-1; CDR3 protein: CSAIPWEDTEAFF; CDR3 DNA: TGCAGTGCCATTCCCTGGGAGGACACTGAAGCTTTCTTT
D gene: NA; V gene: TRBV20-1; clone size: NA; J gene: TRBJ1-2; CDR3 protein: CSARDPGGLVGYTF; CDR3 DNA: TGCAGTGCTAGAGATCCGGGGGGTTTGGTTGGCTACACCTTC
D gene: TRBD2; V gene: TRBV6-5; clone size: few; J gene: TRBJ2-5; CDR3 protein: CASSYRLAGAGETQYF; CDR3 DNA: TGTGCCAGCAGTTACAGACTAGCGGGAGCGGGAGAGACCCAGTACTTC
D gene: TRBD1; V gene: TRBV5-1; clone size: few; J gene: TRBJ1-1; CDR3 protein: CASRNDRGRTEAFF; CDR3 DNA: TGCGCCAGCAGAAACGACAGGGGAAGGACTGAAGCTTTCTTT
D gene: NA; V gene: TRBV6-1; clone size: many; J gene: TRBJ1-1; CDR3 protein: CASSIRWGGVNTEAFF; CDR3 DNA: TGTGCCAGCAGTATCAGGTGGGGCGGAGTAAACACTGAAGCTTTCTTT
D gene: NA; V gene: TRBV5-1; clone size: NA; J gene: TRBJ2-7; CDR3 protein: CASSVLSGEQYF; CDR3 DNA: TGCGCCAGCAGCGTTTTGTCGGGCGAGCAGTACTTC
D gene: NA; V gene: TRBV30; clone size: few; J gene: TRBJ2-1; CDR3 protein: CAWSPGDLPFF; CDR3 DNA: TGTGCCTGGAGTCCTGGAGATTTACCGTTCTTC
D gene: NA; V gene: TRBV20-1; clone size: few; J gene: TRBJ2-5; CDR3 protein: CSAILGFMDQYF; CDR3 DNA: TGCAGTGCTATCTTGGGTTTCATGGACCAGTACTTC
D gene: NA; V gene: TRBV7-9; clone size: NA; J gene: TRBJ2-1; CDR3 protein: CASSLAQGSPRYNEQFF; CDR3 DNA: TGTGCCAGCAGCTTAGCGCAGGGTAGTCCGAGATACAATGAGCAGTTCTTC
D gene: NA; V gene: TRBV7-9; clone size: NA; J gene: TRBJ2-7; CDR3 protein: CASSLALYRVGEQYF; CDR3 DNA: TGTGCCAGCAGCTTAGCGCTCTACAGGGTTGGCGAGCAGTACTTC
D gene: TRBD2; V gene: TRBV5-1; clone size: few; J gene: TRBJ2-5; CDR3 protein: CASSSGTSSETQYF; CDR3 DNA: TGCGCCAGCAGCTCCGGGACTAGTTCAGAGACCCAGTACTTC
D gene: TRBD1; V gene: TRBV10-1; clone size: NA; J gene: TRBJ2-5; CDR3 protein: CASRNTGEETQYF; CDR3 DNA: TGCGCCAGCAGGAACACAGGGGAGGAGACCCAGTACTTC
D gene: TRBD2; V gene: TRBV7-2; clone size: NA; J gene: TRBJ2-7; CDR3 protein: CASSTNSGGTYEQYF; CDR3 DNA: TGTGCCAGCAGCACCAATAGCGGGGGGACCTACGAGCAGTACTTC
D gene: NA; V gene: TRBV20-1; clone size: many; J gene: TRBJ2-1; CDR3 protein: CSARSRRLRGRSSYNEQFF; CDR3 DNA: TGCAGTGCTAGATCCCGCCGTCTACGAGGTAGGAGCTCCTACAATGAGCAGTTCTTC
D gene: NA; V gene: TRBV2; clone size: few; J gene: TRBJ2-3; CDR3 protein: CASSRTSGASTDTQYF; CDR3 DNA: TGTGCCAGCAGTAGGACGTCCGGGGCTTCCACAGATACGCAGTATTTT
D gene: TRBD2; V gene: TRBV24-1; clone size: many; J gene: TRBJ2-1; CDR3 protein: CATSDSSTPGGMNNEQFF; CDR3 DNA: TGTGCCACCAGTGATTCCTCCACACCCGGGGGGATGAACAATGAGCAGTTCTTC
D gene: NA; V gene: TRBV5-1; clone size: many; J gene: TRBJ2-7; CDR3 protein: CASSPAMDSAVYEQYF; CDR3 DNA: TGCGCCAGCAGCCCAGCAATGGACAGTGCGGTCTACGAGCAGTACTTC
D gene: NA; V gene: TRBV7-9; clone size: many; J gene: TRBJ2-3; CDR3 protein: CASSPPVDTQYF; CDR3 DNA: TGTGCCAGCAGCCCCCCAGTCGATACGCAGTATTTT
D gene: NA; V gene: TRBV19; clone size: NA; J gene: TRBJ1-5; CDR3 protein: CASSILTQPQHF; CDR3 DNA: TGTGCCAGTAGTATCCTAACCCAGCCCCAGCATTTT
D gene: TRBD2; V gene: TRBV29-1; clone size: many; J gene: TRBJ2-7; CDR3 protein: CSNSRLAGIYEQYF; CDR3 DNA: TGCAGCAACTCCAGACTAGCGGGCATCTACGAGCAGTACTTC
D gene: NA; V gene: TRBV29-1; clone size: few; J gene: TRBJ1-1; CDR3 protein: CSVEDRGVVAEAFF; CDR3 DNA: TGCAGCGTTGAAGATCGAGGGGTTGTCGCTGAAGCTTTCTTT
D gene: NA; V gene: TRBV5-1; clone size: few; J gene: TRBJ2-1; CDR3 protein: CASSLDYYYNEQFF; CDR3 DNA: TGCGCCAGCAGTCTGGACTACTACTACAATGAGCAGTTCTTC
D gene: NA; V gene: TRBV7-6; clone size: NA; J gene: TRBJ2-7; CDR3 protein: CARSLVPGPGLYEQYF; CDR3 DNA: TGTGCCAGGAGCTTAGTTCCGGGTCCGGGACTCTACGAGCAGTACTTC